This is a list of T cell receptor beta chains from one sample in a study of T cell responses to AZD1222 COVID-19 vaccine. TCRdb's table, derived via immunoSEQ multiplex PCR, lists solely in-frame clones and lacks some. The sample includes just under 55,000 clones, 70% to 90% of them seen just once. This material consisted of peripheral blood, taken on day 0 of AZD1222 vaccination. The origin of the receptors is an adult in good health. CDR3s include the opening cysteine and the closing phenylalanine or tryptophan. Rows give clone size only sometimes, using once, few, many, or a class for an expanded clone.

clone size	V gene	J gene	CDR3 protein
.	TRBV24-1	TRBJ1-1	CATSRTVNTEAFF
.	TRBV7-6	TRBJ2-7	CASSLDLGPGQENSYEQYF
.	TRBV2	TRBJ1-3	CASSAWGISGNTIYF
.	TRBV6-5	TRBJ1-1	CASSSGRAENTEAFF
once	TRBV7-9	TRBJ2-5	CASLAAGGETQYF
once	TRBV28	TRBJ1-2	CASSSSTSYLYGGYTF
.	TRBV6-5	TRBJ1-1	CASRTTGNTEAFF
.	TRBV29-1	TRBJ2-5	CSVERHQETQYF
.	TRBV3-1/TRBV3-2	TRBJ2-1	CASGRNDEQFF
.	TRBV7-2	TRBJ2-2	CASSLVAQNTGELFF
.	TRBV14	TRBJ2-2	CASSPNIGPNTGELFF
.	TRBV3-1/TRBV3-2	TRBJ1-5	CASSPDRAGMFPQHF
.	TRBV25-1	TRBJ1-2	CASSESRTGFGYTF
few	TRBV5-1	TRBJ1-3	CASSFGGTRNTIYF
.	TRBV3-1/TRBV3-2	TRBJ2-3	CASSQGGLDTQYF
.	TRBV18	TRBJ2-7	CASSPFDKDENEQYF
.	TRBV5-4	TRBJ2-2	CASSWGLAGTGELFF
.	TRBV30	TRBJ2-1	CAWSGSTSGRAGPYNEQFF
.	TRBV6-5	TRBJ1-5	CASSGRANQPQHF
.	TRBV30	TRBJ1-1	CAWRDGQGGTYTEAFF
.	TRBV11-2	TRBJ1-3	CASSLFYSGNTIYF
.	TRBV2	TRBJ1-6	CASTGFPESPLHF
.	TRBV10-3	TRBJ2-1	CAISEHRDRGLYEQFF
.	TRBV6-5	TRBJ1-1	CASGGGQGGTEAFF
once	TRBV7-8	TRBJ1-6	CASSLARANSPLHF
.	TRBV2	TRBJ1-5	CASSEWSRPSQPQHF
.	TRBV7-3	TRBJ2-3	CASSPGGPSTDTQYF
once	TRBV4-2	TRBJ2-5	CASSQDFLAGLETQYF
.	TRBV28	TRBJ2-5	CASSFRGSGRETQYF